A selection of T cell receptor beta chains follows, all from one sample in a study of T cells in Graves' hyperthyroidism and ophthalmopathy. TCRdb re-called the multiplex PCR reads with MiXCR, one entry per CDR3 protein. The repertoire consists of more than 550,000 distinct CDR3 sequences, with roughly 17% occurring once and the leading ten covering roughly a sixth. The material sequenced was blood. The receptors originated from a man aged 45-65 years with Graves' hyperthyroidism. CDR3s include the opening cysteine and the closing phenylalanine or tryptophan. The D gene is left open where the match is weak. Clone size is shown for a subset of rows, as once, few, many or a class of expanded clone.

CASSVDSRAAGGNTGELFF TGTGCCAGCAGCGTGGACAGCCGGGCAGCGGGAGGAAACACCGGGGAGCTGTTTTTT few TRBJ2-2 TRBD2 TRBV5-4
CASSESNILYEQYF TGTGCCAGCAGTGAAAGTAACATTCTTTACGAGCAGTACTTC NA TRBJ2-7 NA TRBV2
CASSLSARGRTEAFF TGTGCCAGCAGTTTATCGGCCAGGGGGCGTACTGAAGCTTTCTTT NA TRBJ1-1 TRBD1 TRBV27
CASSSTGTSGSNEQFF TGTGCCAGCTCAAGTACCGGGACTAGCGGTTCAAATGAGCAGTTCTTC many TRBJ2-1 TRBD2 TRBV18
CASSSWPGLVYF TGTGCCAGCAGCTCCTGGCCGGGACTAGTGTACTTC many TRBJ2-5 TRBD2 TRBV13
CASSRGQMNTGAFF TGTGCCAGCAGTAGAGGACAGATGAACACTGGAGCTTTCTTT NA TRBJ1-1 NA TRBV2
CASSVGALATNEKLFF TGTGCCAGCAGCGTAGGAGCCCTTGCAACTAATGAAAAACTGTTTTTT NA TRBJ1-4 NA TRBV9
CASSTTRGRNTIYF TGTGCCAGCAGCACGACACGCGGGCGAAACACCATATATTTT many TRBJ1-3 NA TRBV12-3/TRBV12-4
CSVEAGAGTYEQYF TGCAGCGTTGAGGCGGGGGCTGGGACCTACGAGCAGTACTTC many TRBJ2-7 NA TRBV29-1
CASRVSSYNNEQFF TGTGCCAGCAGAGTTAGTAGTTATAACAATGAGCAGTTCTTC many TRBJ2-1 NA TRBV2
CASSSKQGGYNSPLHF TGTGCCAGCAGTTCAAAACAGGGGGGCTATAATTCACCCCTCCACTTT many TRBJ1-6 TRBD1 TRBV28
CASSYRDRGRIEQFF TGTGCCAGCAGCTACCGGGACAGAGGGCGTATTGAGCAGTTCTTC NA TRBJ2-1 TRBD1 TRBV5-6
CASSPVDRSTQETQYF TGCGCCAGCAGCCCCGTTGACCGAAGCACACAAGAGACCCAGTACTTC NA TRBJ2-5 NA TRBV5-1
CAWSVMTGDQPQHF TGTGCCTGGAGTGTAATGACAGGGGATCAGCCCCAGCATTTT NA TRBJ1-5 TRBD1 TRBV30
CASTGTGGSINQPQHF TGTGCCAGCACTGGGACAGGGGGCTCTATCAATCAGCCCCAGCATTTT many TRBJ1-5 TRBD1 TRBV28
CASRSRAGLAGGTYNEQFF TGTGCCAGCAGATCAAGGGCTGGACTAGCGGGAGGAACCTACAATGAGCAGTTCTTC few TRBJ2-1 TRBD2 TRBV6-5
CASSSGQGGRPQHF TGTGCCAGCAGTTCAGGACAGGGGGGACGGCCCCAGCATTTT NA TRBJ1-5 TRBD1 TRBV27
CSASGSERANTGELFF TGCAGTGCTAGTGGGTCGGAGAGGGCGAACACCGGGGAGCTGTTTTTT few TRBJ2-2 NA TRBV20-1
CASSFRTGVTGELFF TGTGCCAGCAGTTTTAGGACAGGGGTCACCGGGGAGCTGTTTTTT many TRBJ2-2 TRBD1 TRBV28
CASSYFRRARESYNEQFF TGTGCCAGCAGTTACTTTCGAAGGGCTCGGGAATCCTACAATGAGCAGTTCTTC many TRBJ2-1 NA TRBV6-2/TRBV6-3
CASSSGTQYF TGTGCCAGCAGTTCGGGGACCCAGTACTTC many TRBJ2-5 NA TRBV12-3/TRBV12-4
CSVEGGQGSDNEQFF TGCAGCGTTGAAGGGGGACAGGGTTCCGACAATGAGCAGTTCTTC NA TRBJ2-1 TRBD1 TRBV29-1